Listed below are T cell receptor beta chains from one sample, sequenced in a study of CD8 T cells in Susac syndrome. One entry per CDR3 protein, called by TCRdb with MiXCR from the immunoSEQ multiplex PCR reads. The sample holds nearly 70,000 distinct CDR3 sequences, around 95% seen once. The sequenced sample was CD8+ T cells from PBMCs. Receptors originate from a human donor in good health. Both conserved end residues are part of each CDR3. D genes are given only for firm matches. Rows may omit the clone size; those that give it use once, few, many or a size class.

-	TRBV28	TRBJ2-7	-	TGTGCCAGCAGCTTGGGCCCAGGAACAGACCCCCACGAGCAGTACTTC	CASSLGPGTDPHEQYF
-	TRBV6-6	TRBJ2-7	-	TGTGCCAGCAGTTGGAGTGGGGGCGAGCAGTACTTC	CASSWSGGEQYF
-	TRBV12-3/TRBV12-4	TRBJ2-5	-	TGTGCCAGCAGTTTTGCCGGGGGCCAAGAGACCCAGTACTTC	CASSFAGGQETQYF
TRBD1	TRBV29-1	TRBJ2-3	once	TGCAGCGTTGAAGTGGCCTGGACAGGATCAGATACGCAGTATTTT	CSVEVAWTGSDTQYF
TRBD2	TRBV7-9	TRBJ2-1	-	TGTGCCAGCAGCTCTCACATCCCCCTAGCGGGGGAGGATGAGCAGTTCTTC	CASSSHIPLAGEDEQFF
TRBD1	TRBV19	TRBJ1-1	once	TGTGCCAGTAGTACATCCGGGACAGGGATGAACACTGAAGCTTTCTTT	CASSTSGTGMNTEAFF
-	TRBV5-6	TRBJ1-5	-	TGTGCCAGCAGCTTGCTGGCAGGGAGGCTAGGTCAGCCCCAGCATTTT	CASSLLAGRLGQPQHF
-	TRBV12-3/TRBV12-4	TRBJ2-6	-	TGTGCCAGCAGTGTGGGGGTCGGCGGGGCCAACGTCCTGACTTTC	CASSVGVGGANVLTF
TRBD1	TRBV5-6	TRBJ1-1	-	TGTGCCAGCAGCTTGGGGACAGGCACCACTGAAGCTTTCTTT	CASSLGTGTTEAFF
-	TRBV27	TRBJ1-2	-	TGTGCCAGCAGTCCGGGGGGGGCATATGGCTACACCTTC	CASSPGGAYGYTF
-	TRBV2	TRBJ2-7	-	TGTGCCAGCAAGGCGGGTTCCTACGAGCAGTACTTC	CASKAGSYEQYF
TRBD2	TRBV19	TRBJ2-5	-	TGTGCCAGTAGTATCAAAACAGCGGGGGGACAAGAGACCCAGTACTTC	CASSIKTAGGQETQYF
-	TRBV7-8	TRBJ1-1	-	TGTGCCAGCAGCCCTCGCGGGGGTCAGGGGCCGAACACTGAAGCTTTCTTT	CASSPRGGQGPNTEAFF
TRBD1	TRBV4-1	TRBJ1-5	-	TGCGCCAGCAGCCAAGATCGGCAGGGGGATCAGCCCCAGCATTTT	CASSQDRQGDQPQHF
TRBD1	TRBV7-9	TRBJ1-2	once	TGTGCCAGCAGCGCGGGAGGGGGCCCCCAGGATGGCTACACCTTC	CASSAGGGPQDGYTF
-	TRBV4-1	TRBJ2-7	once	TGCGCCAGCAGCCACTCGGACGGAGGGAATTACGAGCAGTACTTC	CASSHSDGGNYEQYF
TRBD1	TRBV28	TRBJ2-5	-	TGTGCCAGCAGTTTACTTGGGACAGGGGGCGAAGAGACCCAGTACTTC	CASSLLGTGGEETQYF
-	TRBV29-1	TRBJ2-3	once	TGCAGCGTGTTGTTAACAGATACGCAGTATTTT	CSVLLTDTQYF
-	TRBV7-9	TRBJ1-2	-	TGTGCCAGCAGTCCAAAGGGGGGACAAGGGGACTATGGCTACACCTTC	CASSPKGGQGDYGYTF
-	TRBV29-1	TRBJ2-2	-	TGCAGCGTTGAAGGACTTGCGGAGATGAACACCGGGGAGCTGTTTTTT	CSVEGLAEMNTGELFF
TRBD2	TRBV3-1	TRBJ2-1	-	TGTGCCAGCAGCCAAGATCTACGGCTACTAGCGGGGGGGCCCAATGAGCAGTTCTTC	CASSQDLRLLAGGPNEQFF
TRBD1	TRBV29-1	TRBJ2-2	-	TGCAGCGCTACTCAGGGGGCCGGGGAGCTGTTTTTT	CSATQGAGELFF
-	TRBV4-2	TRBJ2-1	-	TGTGCCAGCAGCCAAGCAGGAAATGAGCAGTTCTTC	CASSQAGNEQFF
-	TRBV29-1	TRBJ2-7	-	TGCAGCGTTGGGGGGGGCAGGGTCTACGAGCAGTACTTC	CSVGGGRVYEQYF
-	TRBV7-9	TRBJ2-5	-	TGTGCCAGCAGCTTAGCCCCAGAGACCCAGTACTTC	CASSLAPETQYF
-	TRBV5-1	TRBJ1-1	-	TGCGCCAGCAGCCACGGGGGGCCGAACACTGAAGCTTTCTTT	CASSHGGPNTEAFF
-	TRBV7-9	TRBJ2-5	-	TGTGCCAGCAGCGCTACTCTAGCGCGGCAAGAGACCCAGTACTTC	CASSATLARQETQYF
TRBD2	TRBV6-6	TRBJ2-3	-	TGTGCCAGCAGGGCTAGCGGTGCTGATGATACGCAGTATTTT	CASRASGADDTQYF
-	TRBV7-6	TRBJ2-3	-	TGTGCCAGCAGCTATCAGGGTGGTACAGATACGCAGTATTTT	CASSYQGGTDTQYF
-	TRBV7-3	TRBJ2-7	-	TGTGCCAGCAGCCCATGGGACTGCCACCACGAGCAGTACTTC	CASSPWDCHHEQYF
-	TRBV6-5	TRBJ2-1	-	TGTGCCAGCAGTTACGGCGGGGCGACCTACAATGAGCAGTTCTTC	CASSYGGATYNEQFF
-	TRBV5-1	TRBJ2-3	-	TGCGCCAGCAGCTTGGAGGTAGTGGCAGATACGCAGTATTTT	CASSLEVVADTQYF